A single sample is the source of the 31 T cell receptor beta chains below, sequenced in a study of response to subunit inactivated influenza vaccine. One entry per CDR3 protein results from TCRdb running MiXCR on the RT-PCR reads. The sample has about 520,000 distinct CDR3 sequences; about 25% are singletons. Specimen: CD4+ T cells sorted from PBMCs, collected approximately 5 days after vaccination. Receptor source: a man in his fifties who received an inactivated influenza vaccine.

A few counts support this clonotype. This chain connects TRBV27 to TRBJ1-1; the D is unclear. The CDR3 contains 13 residues. CDR1 is MNHEY, CDR2 SMNVEV, per germline (reference sequence). The V end was cut by 4 bases, the J end by 0 bases, with 6 bases between. CDR3 protein: CASSSRLNTEAFF. The CDR3, as DNA: TGTGCCAGCAGTTCCCGGCTGAACACTGAAGCTTTCTTT.

This clonotype was picked up a small number of times. The J gene is TRBJ2-3, the V gene TRBV4-3, with TRBD2 as a possible D gene (7 bases). The germline V and J ends were trimmed by 4 bases and 8 bases, with 25 bases remaining between them. Looked up from germline, CDR1 is LGHNA and CDR2 is YSLEER. The CDR3 is 17 amino acids. The CDR3 sequence is CASSRQGGALGQSTQYF. CDR3 nucleotide sequence: TGCGCCAGCAGCCGACAAGGGGGGGCGCTTGGGCAGTCTACGCAGTATTTT.

V and J are TRBV6-5 and TRBJ1-1; D is undetermined. Germline V lookup: CDR1 MNHEY, CDR2 SVGAGI. The ends were cut back, 5 bases at V and 2 bases at J, with 6 bases in the middle. The CDR3 covers 12 residues. CDR3 bases: TGTGCCAGCAGTGGGGTCAACACTGAAGCTTTCTTT. Its protein product is CASSGVNTEAFF.

The chain joins TRBV7-2 to TRBJ1-2, with 8 bases identical to TRBD1. CDR1 is SGHTA and CDR2 is FQGNSA in the germline V gene. The CDR3 contains 15 residues. V trimming: 6 bases; J trimming: 8 bases; junction bases outside the gene matches: 14. CDR3 amino acids: CASRVPQGASEGYTF. CDR3 DNA sequence: TGTGCCAGCAGGGTTCCCCAGGGGGCGAGCGAGGGCTACACCTTC.

The chain has TRBV12-3 or TRBV12-4 and TRBJ1-2; D possibly corresponds to TRBD1 (6 bases). The CDR3 length is 13 residues. Trimming left V 4 bases short and J 4 bases short, with 10 bases between. The CDR3 coding sequence is TGTGCCAGCAGTTATGGACAGACCTATGGCTACACCTTC. Residues: CASSYGQTYGYTF.

In this sample, this clonotype turned up a few times. The J gene is TRBJ2-3, the V gene TRBV14, with unresolved D. V was pared by 4 bases and J by 1 base, with 9 bases between. This CDR3 has 14 residues. Germline values: CDR1 SGHDN, CDR2 FVKESK. The CDR3 DNA sequence: TGTGCCAGCAGCCGCATGCTCGGCACAGATACGCAGTATTTT. Amino acids: CASSRMLGTDTQYF.

The chain has TRBV6-5 and TRBJ2-2; D is unclear. CDR1 and CDR2 from the germline V gene are MNHEY and SVGAGI. The CDR3 has 15 amino acids. V was cut by 2 bases and J by 0 bases, with 7 bases left in between. The CDR3 DNA reads as TGTGCCAGCAGTTACCTGGGCCCGAACACCGGGGAGCTGTTTTTT. Amino acid sequence: CASSYLGPNTGELFF.

Only a few counts were recorded for this clonotype. This chain links TRBV29-1 with TRBJ2-7, with 10 bases lining up with TRBD2. V trimming: 0 bases; J trimming: 4 bases; junction bases outside the gene matches: 6. Germline V gives CDR1 SQVTM, CDR2 ANQGSEA. The CDR3 is 15 residues long. The DNA of the CDR3 is TGCAGCGTTGAAGATCTAGGACTAGCGGCGTACGAGCAGTACTTC. Translation gives CSVEDLGLAAYEQYF.

The V call is TRBV5-1, the J call TRBJ2-7; D gene ambiguous. The CDR3 is made up of 17 amino acids. Germline CDR1 is SGHRS and CDR2 is YFSETQ. The V gene lost 0 bases and the J gene lost 0 bases, with 16 bases spanning the gap. CDR3: CASSLEVRLPSSYEQYF. The CDR3 DNA sequence: TGCGCCAGCAGCTTGGAGGTTCGGCTGCCGAGCTCCTACGAGCAGTACTTC.

This clonotype was seen many times. A read error may produce the germline difference seen at one junction end. The V gene is TRBV5-1, the J gene TRBJ2-1, with D possibly being TRBD2 (6 bases). The CDR3 length is 15 residues. Per the germline V gene, CDR1 is SGHRS and CDR2 is YFSETQ. Written as DNA, the CDR3 is TGTGCCAGCAGCCAGGACGGGAGCTCCTACAATGAGCAGTTCTTC. Translation gives CASSQDGSSYNEQFF. Using reference TRBV5-1 and TRBJ2-1 for the parts outside the CDR3, the full variable domain is KAGVTQTPRYLIKTRGQQVTLSCSPISGHRSVSWYQQTPGQGLQFLFEYFSETQRNKGNFPGRFSGRQFSNSRSEMNVSTLELGDSALYLCASSQDGSSYNEQFFGPGTRLTVL.

This clonotype was observed a few times. This chain joins TRBV10-2 and TRBJ1-5; D call uncertain. V lost 4 bases, J lost 4 bases, and 5 bases lay in between. The length of the CDR3 is 12 residues. Germline V gene lookup returns CDR1 WSHSY and CDR2 SAAADI. The CDR3 region is CASSGRNQPQHF. DNA of the CDR3: TGCGCCAGCAGTGGACGGAATCAGCCCCAGCATTTT.

The V gene is TRBV7-2, the J gene TRBJ2-2; D perhaps matches TRBD1 (5 bases). Germline V gene data show CDR1 as SGHTA and CDR2 as FQGNSA. The CDR3 sequence is 15 residues long. The germline V and J ends were trimmed by 1 base and 8 bases, with 14 bases remaining between them. This CDR3 reads CASSLDLAGKGELFF. In DNA, the CDR3 is TGTGCCAGCAGCTTAGATCTGGCAGGGAAGGGGGAGCTGTTTTTT.

The CDR3 region has the DNA TGCGCCAGCAGCCAACACGAGAACACTGAAGCTTTCTTT. Its protein product is CASSQHENTEAFF. The chain uses TRBV4-3 and TRBJ1-1; D unresolved. This CDR3 has 13 amino acids. With 2 bases removed from V and 1 base from J, the gap between germline ends came to 5 bases. CDR1 LGHNA and CDR2 YSLEER come from the germline V gene.

This clonotype was detected only a few times. V usage is TRBV20-1 and J usage is TRBJ1-2; tentative D call: TRBD1 (6 bases). Germline V gene data show CDR1 as DFQATT and CDR2 as SNEGSKA (reference sequence). The CDR3 consists of 13 residues. V lost 5 bases and J lost 4, with 14 bases in between. CDR3 loop: CSAPRGGLYGYTF. The CDR3 nucleotides are TGCAGTGCTCCAAGGGGGGGTCTCTATGGCTACACCTTC.

The genes are TRBV7-2 and TRBJ2-3, with 7 positions matching TRBD2. The V gene end was trimmed by 3 bases and the J gene end by 0 bases; junction bases not matched to a gene: 3. Per the germline V gene, CDR1 is SGHTA and CDR2 is FQGNSA. The length of the CDR3 is 15 residues. The CDR3 loop reads CASSFGGLSTDTQYF. The CDR3 region has the DNA TGTGCCAGCAGCTTCGGGGGGTTAAGCACAGATACGCAGTATTTT.

The genes are TRBV9 and TRBJ2-3, with 8 bases aligning to TRBD2. The V and J ends lost 2 bases and 3 bases, in that order; junction bases with no gene match: 8. This CDR3 spans 16 amino acids. Per germline, CDR1 SGDLS and CDR2 YYNGEE. The CDR3 loop reads CASSVDGGASTDTQYF. DNA for the CDR3: TGTGCCAGCAGCGTCGACGGGGGGGCTAGTACAGATACGCAGTATTTT.

This chain uses TRBV7-9 with TRBJ2-3, with a weak D call TRBD1 (5 bases). The CDR3 has 16 residues. The V gene lost 1 base and the J gene lost 0 bases, with 11 bases spanning the gap. CDR1 and CDR2 from the germline V gene are SEHNR and FQNEAQ (reference sequence). The CDR3, as DNA: TGTGCCAGCAGCTTAGGGACACTGAGGAGCACAGATACGCAGTATTTT. Protein sequence: CASSLGTLRSTDTQYF.

The rearrangement joins TRBV7-2 to TRBJ1-2; unclear D gene. The V end was cut by 5 bases, the J end by 5 bases, with 12 bases between. Germline-derived CDR1 and CDR2 are SGHTA and FQGNSA. The CDR3 is 13 amino acids. The CDR3 nucleotides read TGTGCCAGCAGCACAACCGTCCTGTATGGCTACACCTTC. Translated, it gives CASSTTVLYGYTF.

The J gene is TRBJ2-3, the V gene TRBV29-1, with D tentatively TRBD1 (5 bases). Germline V gene sequence: CDR1 SQVTM, CDR2 ANQGSEA. Trimming cost V 2 bases and J 6 bases, with 12 bases left between them. The CDR3 spans 13 residues. Written as DNA, the CDR3 is TGCAGCGTTGAAAGGGGAAGTTTGGATACGCAGTATTTT. Protein: CSVERGSLDTQYF.

The chain joins TRBV5-1 to TRBJ1-1, with TRBD1 matching over 7 bases. The CDR3 has 14 amino acids. The germline CDR1 and CDR2 sequences are SGHRS and YFSETQ. With 6 bases clipped from V and 2 bases from J, the junction kept 7 bases outside the gene matches. CDR3 region: CASTPRQGNTEAFF. CDR3 bases: TGCGCCAGCACTCCCCGACAGGGAAACACTGAAGCTTTCTTT.

The rearrangement joins TRBV29-1 to TRBJ2-3, with TRBD2 matching 9 bases. CDR3 size: 15 residues. V lost 6 bases, J lost 0 bases, and 7 bases stayed unmatched. Germline CDR1 reads SQVTM; CDR2 reads ANQGSEA. DNA for the CDR3: TGCAGCGTCTTGGGACTAGCTACTAGCACAGATACGCAGTATTTT. Translating gives CSVLGLATSTDTQYF.

This sequence joins TRBV5-1 and TRBJ2-7; weak D call: TRBD2 (5 bases). The CDR3 length is 13 residues. V was clipped by 2 bases and J by 7 bases, with 13 bases between them. Germline V CDR1 and CDR2: SGHRS, YFSETQ. The CDR3 spells CASSFDQTGEQYF. In DNA, the CDR3 is TGCGCCAGCAGCTTTGACCAGACGGGGGAGCAGTACTTC.

This clonotype has a handful of counts. V and J are TRBV6-6 and TRBJ2-5; TRBD2 might be the D (5 bases). The CDR3 spans 13 residues. Germline CDR1 and CDR2: MNHNY and SVGAGI (reference sequence). Trimming stripped 8 bases from V and 4 bases from J, with 14 bases between. The CDR3 here is CASRRGGRETQYF. The CDR3 nucleotides read TGTGCCAGCCGACGGGGTGGAAGAGAGACCCAGTACTTC.

This chain uses TRBV20-1 with TRBJ2-5, with 7 bases matching TRBD2. Trimming cost V 5 bases and J 9 bases; bases outside gene matches: 18. Germline loops: CDR1 DFQATT, CDR2 SNEGSKA (reference sequence). CDR3 length: 15 residues. The CDR3 region is CSAGPVLAVIGAQYF. The CDR3 DNA sequence: TGCAGTGCTGGGCCGGTGCTAGCGGTGATAGGGGCCCAGTACTTC.

Only a few counts were recorded for this clonotype. The gene calls are TRBV12-3 or TRBV12-4 and TRBJ1-1; TRBD1 is a possible D gene (6 bases). Trimming removed 4 bases from V and 0 bases from J, with 12 bases in between. This CDR3 contains 15 residues. The CDR3 nucleotides are TGTGCCAGCAGTTCCAAGGGGGGAATGAACACTGAAGCTTTCTTT. This codes for CASSSKGGMNTEAFF.

This chain links TRBV6-2 or TRBV6-3 with TRBJ2-2, with TRBD1 identical over 8 bases. V shed 5 bases, J shed 5 bases, and the junction held 7 bases outside the gene matches. The CDR3 covers 15 residues. Looked up from germline, CDR1 is MNHEY and CDR2 is SVGEGT. The CDR3 sequence is CASSRDRFRTGELFF. CDR3 nucleotide sequence: TGTGCCAGCAGTAGGGACAGGTTCCGAACCGGGGAGCTGTTTTTT.

This clonotype was recorded a few times. J is TRBJ1-1 and V is TRBV7-2; TRBD1 is a possible D gene (5 bases). V was trimmed by 5 bases and J by 1 base, leaving 14 bases between them. This CDR3 spans 15 amino acids. Germline V gene sequence: CDR1 SGHTA, CDR2 FQGNSA. As DNA, the CDR3 is TGTGCCAGCAGCCCTAGGACAATTGGGAACACTGAAGCTTTCTTT. Residues: CASSPRTIGNTEAFF.

This clonotype came up a few times. The V and J genes are TRBV29-1 and TRBJ2-3; 8 nucleotides align to TRBD2. The CDR3 sequence is 14 residues long. Germline V gene data show CDR1 as SQVTM and CDR2 as ANQGSEA. J lost 1 base, V lost 7 bases, and 7 bases had no gene match. CDR3 sequence reads: CSAGGGGGTDTQYF. CDR3 nucleotides: TGCAGCGCCGGGGGGGGAGGTGGCACAGATACGCAGTATTTT.

The chain is built from TRBV12-3 or TRBV12-4 and TRBJ2-3; D unresolved. The CDR3 sequence is 17 residues long. Trimming pared 4 bases from V and 0 bases from J, leaving 17 bases between. CDR3 nucleotides: TGTGCCAGCAGTTGGTCCCGCCGGACCCCTAGCACAGATACGCAGTATTTT. Protein product: CASSWSRRTPSTDTQYF.

This clonotype was counted between two and nine times. The chain has TRBV11-2 and TRBJ2-7; D possibly corresponds to TRBD1 (6 bases). V shed 3 bases and J shed 4 bases, with 13 bases lying between them. Germline-derived CDR1 and CDR2 are SGHAT and FQNNGV. The CDR3 is 14 amino acids. The DNA of the CDR3 is TGTGCCAGCAGCTTCATACAGGGTCTATACGAGCAGTACTTC. This codes for CASSFIQGLYEQYF.

The CDR3 DNA reads TGTGCCAGCAGCAAATATTGGAGAAACTATGGCTATACCTTC. It codes for CASSKYWRNYGYTF. The V and J genes are TRBV21-1 and TRBJ1-2. TRBV21-1 is reported as a pseudogene. This CDR3 has 14 residues.